The TCR beta chain described here comes from a study of cytomegalovirus exposure and HLA in healthy donors. This clone was seen only once. The PCR employed 60 Vbeta primers together with 13 Jbeta primers. Here immunoSEQ multiplex PCR was the method, and the copy in TCRdb shows in-frame clones only, minus some. The data hold roughly 150,000 clones, with approximately 80% observed a single time. Unmatched junction bases numbered 7, after V lost 2 bases and J lost 4 bases. The germline V gene encodes CDR1 MNHEY and CDR2 SVGAGI. The CDR3 covers 16 residues. The sequence was collected from a male donor in good health and CMV-seronegative. The sequenced sample was PBMCs. V gene TRBV6-5 combines with J gene TRBJ1-2; TRBD1 aligns across 10 bases. The DNA of the CDR3 is TGTGCCAGCAGTTACACCGGGACAGGGGTCACCTATGGCTACACCTTC. Its protein is CASSYTGTGVTYGYTF.